The 23 T cell receptor beta chains presented below share a single source sample, sequenced in a study of blood T cell repertoires in COVID-19. This table comes from immunoSEQ multiplex PCR, and its TCRdb copy is limited to in-frame clones, with some not included. The sample has approximately 100,000 clones; over 70% are singletons. The specimen was peripheral blood. The source of these receptors is a human donor in a cohort sampled during active or convalescent COVID-19.

This sequence joins TRBV4-3 and TRBJ2-3; D possibly corresponds to TRBD1 (5 bases). The CDR3 extends over 15 amino acids. The germline CDR1 and CDR2 sequences are LGHNA and YSLEER. Trimming shortened V by 4 bases and J by 5 bases, and 16 bases separated the two germline ends. The CDR3 region has the DNA TGCGCCAGCAGCCTGCTTAATAGGGGCCTAGATACGCAGTATTTT. Its translation: CASSLLNRGLDTQYF.

The J gene is TRBJ2-1, the V gene TRBV4-1; 11 positions match TRBD2. The CDR3 covers 19 residues. Germline-derived CDR1 and CDR2 are MGHRA and YSYEKL. V was pared by 1 base and J by 2 bases, with 10 bases of the junction left unmatched. CDR3: CASSQGGLPSGGPYNEQFF. CDR3 nucleotides: TGCGCCAGCAGCCAAGGGGGCCTGCCTAGCGGGGGGCCCTACAATGAGCAGTTCTTC.

The chain joins TRBV10-3 to TRBJ2-2; possible D gene TRBD2, 5 bases. Trimming cost V 2 bases and J 2 bases, with 12 bases left between them. Germline V gene data show CDR1 as ENHRY and CDR2 as SYGVKD. The CDR3 contains 16 residues. CDR3: CAISERLATNTGELFF. CDR3 bases: TGTGCCATCAGTGAGCGGCTAGCTACCAACACCGGGGAGCTGTTTTTT.

The V call is TRBV5-1, the J call TRBJ2-3, with D possibly TRBD1 on 5 matching bases. The V and J ends lost 5 bases and 0 bases respectively, with 13 bases between them. This CDR3 has 15 residues. In germline, CDR1 is SGHRS, CDR2 YFSETQ. The CDR3 sequence: CASSKQATSTDTQYF. CDR3 sequence (DNA): TGCGCCAGCAGTAAACAGGCCACTAGCACAGATACGCAGTATTTT.

This chain links TRBV7-9 with TRBJ2-3, with D hard to call. Germline V CDR1 and CDR2: SEHNR, FQNEAQ (reference sequence). The ends were cut back, 8 bases at V and 2 bases at J, with 14 bases in the middle. This CDR3 spans 14 amino acids. The CDR3 is CASGLGSYTDTQYF. The CDR3 nucleotides read TGTGCCAGCGGTTTGGGCAGTTACACAGATACGCAGTATTTT.

This chain joins TRBV4-3 and TRBJ1-5; D not certain. This CDR3 spans 15 amino acids. V was trimmed by 0 bases and J by 2 bases, leaving 8 bases between them. The germline V gene has CDR1 LGHNA and CDR2 YSLEER. Here the CDR3 reads CASSQDSQGNQPQHF. CDR3 nucleotide sequence: TGCGCCAGCAGCCAAGATAGTCAGGGCAATCAGCCCCAGCATTTT.

V is TRBV5-1 and J is TRBJ2-2; maybe TRBD1 (6 bases). This CDR3 is 17 amino acids long. Germline-derived CDR1 and CDR2 are SGHRS and YFSETQ. V dropped 4 bases and J dropped 0 bases, with 16 bases sitting between them. CDR3 coding DNA: TGCGCCAGCAGCCAGTATGCAGGGGCGACGAACACCGGGGAGCTGTTTTTT. It codes for CASSQYAGATNTGELFF.

This clone was seen only once. The chain is built from TRBV2 and TRBJ2-3; the D gene is possibly TRBD1 (6 bases). The CDR3 consists of 13 residues. The V end was cut by 6 bases, the J end by 6 bases, with 13 bases between. Per germline, CDR1 SNHLY and CDR2 FYNNEI. CDR3 region: CASRTGRRDTQYF. The CDR3 nucleotides are TGTGCCAGCAGGACAGGACGCAGGGATACGCAGTATTTT.

The chain is built from TRBV2 and TRBJ2-3; D remains ambiguous. CDR1 SNHLY and CDR2 FYNNEI come from the germline V gene. V was cut by 7 bases and J by 6 bases, with 8 bases left in between. This CDR3 is built from 11 residues. The chain's CDR3 is CASKLGDTQYF. The CDR3 DNA sequence: TGTGCCAGCAAACTCGGGGATACGCAGTATTTT. Based on the CDR3 plus reference TRBV2 and TRBJ2-3, the full variable domain is EPEVTQTPSHQVTQMGQEVILRCVPISNHLYFYWYRQILGQKVEFLVSFYNNEISEKSEIFDDQFSVERPDGSNFTLKIRSTKLEDSAMYFCASKLGDTQYFGPGTRLTVL.

The chain uses TRBV19 and TRBJ2-3; the D gene is possibly TRBD2 (6 bases). The CDR3 extends over 15 amino acids. Germline lookup yields CDR1 LNHDA and CDR2 SQIVND (reference sequence). V lost 4 bases to trimming and J lost 3 bases, with 14 bases between them. The CDR3 coding sequence is TGTGCCAGTAGTAAAAATGCCGGGACTACAGATACGCAGTATTTT. This sequence encodes CASSKNAGTTDTQYF.

This clone was picked up a small number of times. The chain employs TRBV4-1 and TRBJ1-6; no definite D call. The germline V gene encodes CDR1 MGHRA and CDR2 YSYEKL. The length of the CDR3 is 14 residues. V was cut by 1 base and J by 8 bases, with 9 bases left in between. CDR3 sequence reads: CASSQVGGYSPLHF. In nucleotides, the CDR3 is TGCGCCAGCAGCCAAGTCGGAGGGTATTCACCCCTCCACTTT.

The chain employs TRBV7-9 and TRBJ1-4; no clear D. Germline V lookup: CDR1 SEHNR, CDR2 FQNEAQ (reference sequence). The CDR3 has 16 residues. The germline V and J ends were trimmed by 0 bases and 4 bases, with 12 bases remaining between them. CDR3 nucleotides: TGTGCCAGCAGCTTAGCGTTCGTCAGCGTTAATGAAAAACTGTTTTTT. This codes for CASSLAFVSVNEKLFF.

This clone was seen just once. This chain connects TRBV18 to TRBJ1-2; 9 nucleotides match TRBD1. Germline lookup yields CDR1 KGHSH and CDR2 LQKENI. This CDR3 region has 16 residues. Trimming took 1 base from V and 6 from J; bases not matched to a gene: 9. The CDR3 DNA reads as TGTGCCAGCTCACCACTACCGGGACAGGGAGAAAATGGCTACACCTTC. Translating gives CASSPLPGQGENGYTF.

Note on this clone: Other DNA variants within this sample encode the same CDR3. The J gene is TRBJ1-5, the V gene TRBV28; D is unresolved. Trimming took off 2 bases at V and 4 bases at J, with 9 bases between the two ends. Germline-derived CDR1 and CDR2 are MDHEN and SYDVKM. The CDR3 contains 14 residues. This CDR3 reads CASSLGLYNQPQHF. The CDR3 DNA reads as TGTGCCAGCAGTTTAGGGCTTTATAATCAGCCCCAGCATTTT.

CDR3 in amino acids: CASSLDSRGRSNQPQHF. Written as DNA, the CDR3 is TGTGCCAGCAGCTTAGATTCCAGGGGTAGGAGCAATCAGCCCCAGCATTTT. The V call is TRBV7-8, the J call TRBJ1-5, with a tentative D call TRBD1 (6 bases). V lost 1 base and J lost 1, with 14 bases in between. Per the germline V gene, CDR1 is SGHVS and CDR2 is FQNEAQ. The CDR3 has 17 residues. Looking up the rest from reference TRBV7-8 and TRBJ1-5 gives the full variable domain: GAGVSQSPRYKVAKRGQDVALRCDPISGHVSLFWYQQALGQGPEFLTYFQNEAQLDKSGLPSDRFFAERPEGSVSTLKIQRTQQEDSAVYLCASSLDSRGRSNQPQHFGDGTRLSIL.

The chain employs TRBV5-5 and TRBJ2-1; TRBD2 matches at 8 bases. Germline-derived CDR1 and CDR2 are SGHKS and YYEKEE (reference sequence). Unmatched junction bases numbered 4, after V lost 2 bases and J lost 0 bases. The CDR3 extends over 16 amino acids. CDR3: CASSFLGTSSYNEQFF. The DNA of the CDR3 is TGTGCCAGCAGCTTCTTAGGGACTAGCTCCTACAATGAGCAGTTCTTC.

The V call is TRBV4-3, the J call TRBJ2-7, with 8 bases that match TRBD1. The CDR3 runs 16 residues. In germline, CDR1 is LGHNA, CDR2 YSLEER. Trimming removed 0 bases from V and 9 bases from J; junction bases left unmatched: 13. As DNA, the CDR3 is TGCGCCAGCAGCCAAGATTATCAGGGGGCGTTTATGGTGCAGTACTTC. Residues: CASSQDYQGAFMVQYF.

The V gene is TRBV27, the J gene TRBJ2-7; 13 bases are shared with TRBD2. Germline V gene lookup returns CDR1 MNHEY and CDR2 SMNVEV (reference sequence). This CDR3 comprises 18 residues. Trimming took 6 bases from V and 3 from J; bases not matched to a gene: 14. CDR3 amino acids: CASSLTATSGGTRYEQYF. As DNA, the CDR3 is TGTGCCAGCAGCTTGACGGCGACTAGCGGGGGGACACGCTACGAGCAGTACTTC.

The chain links TRBV10-2 to TRBJ2-5, with 11 positions matching TRBD2. The trim removed 2 bases at V and 3 bases at J, leaving 5 bases unmatched. Germline assignment: CDR1 WSHSY and CDR2 SAAADI. The CDR3 extends over 16 amino acids. In DNA form, the CDR3 reads TGCGCCAGCAGTGAGCTTACTAGCGGGGGAAAAGAGACCCAGTACTTC. Translating it yields CASSELTSGGKETQYF.

This clone was seen a handful of times. The CDR3 loop reads CASSLFQGNYNEQFF. The DNA for the CDR3 is TGTGCCAGCAGCTTATTCCAGGGGAATTACAATGAGCAGTTCTTC. The genes are TRBV7-6 and TRBJ2-1; a weak D match, TRBD1 (6 bases). CDR3 length: 15 residues. V was clipped by 2 bases and J by 4 bases, with 12 bases between them. Looked up from germline, CDR1 is SGHVS and CDR2 is FNYEAQ.

This clone was seen just once. This sequence joins TRBV25-1 and TRBJ1-4, with TRBD1 as a possible D gene (5 bases). This CDR3 is built from 16 residues. V lost 0 bases and J 8 bases, leaving 16 bases between the germline ends. CDR1 MGHDK and CDR2 SYGVNS come from the germline V gene. The CDR3 DNA sequence: TGTGCCAGCAGTGAATATAGGGGCGGGGCCCCCGAAAAACTGTTTTTT. As protein: CASSEYRGGAPEKLFF.

CDR3 sequence reads: CASSLEGSYEQYF. DNA for the CDR3: TGTGCCAGCAGCTTAGAGGGCAGCTACGAGCAGTACTTC. This chain links TRBV11-3 with TRBJ2-7; D is uncertain. V lost 0 bases, J lost 3 bases, and 6 bases lay in between. This CDR3 has 13 amino acids. Germline values: CDR1 SGHNT, CDR2 YENEEA.

The chain is built from TRBV4-3 and TRBJ1-5; D is ambiguous. This CDR3 is 15 amino acids long. Germline CDR1 and CDR2: LGHNA and YSLEER. V dropped 0 bases and J dropped 5 bases, with 11 bases sitting between them. CDR3 DNA: TGCGCCAGCAGCCAAGAAGCTCACCCCGATCAGCCCCAGCATTTT. As protein: CASSQEAHPDQPQHF.